The 6 T cell receptor beta chains in this list originate from one sample, sequenced in a study of post-analysis software for immune sequencing data. Regarding the study as a whole: Five TRBV segments, TRBV5-6, TRBV5-1 and TRBV20-1 among them, were found more frequent in patients than controls.

These receptors lack a known antigen. The TCR beta cDNA libraries carried unique molecular identifiers. TCRdb re-derived calls from the PCR reads in MiXCR, one entry per CDR3 protein. The data hold around 710,000 distinct CDR3 sequences, with 35% to 55% observed a single time. Input material: blood. All receptors come from a girl between 10 and 17 years old with multiple sclerosis.

This clonotype was picked up a small number of times. J is TRBJ2-2 and V is TRBV12-3 or TRBV12-4, with 7 bases lining up with TRBD2. V trimming: 1 base; J trimming: 2 bases; junction bases outside the gene matches: 4. This CDR3 is built from 16 residues. CDR3 in DNA: TGTGCCAGCAGTTTAGACAGCGGGAAAAACACCGGGGAGCTGTTTTTT. Translating gives CASSLDSGKNTGELFF.

The chain combines TRBV27 with TRBJ2-3; 7 nucleotides align to TRBD2. Germline assignment: CDR1 MNHEY and CDR2 SMNVEV (reference sequence). The length of the CDR3 is 17 residues. The ends lost 5 bases at V and 2 bases at J; junction bases unmatched: 13. The CDR3 bases are TGTGCCAGCAGTCCTCATCCTAGCGGTCTAAACACAGATACGCAGTATTTT. Translated: CASSPHPSGLNTDTQYF.

In this sample, this clonotype turned up a few times. V gene TRBV11-1 combines with J gene TRBJ2-7; TRBD2 matches at 12 bases. V was pared by 5 bases and J by 5 bases, with 16 bases of the junction left unmatched. Per germline, CDR1 SGHAT and CDR2 FQDESV (reference sequence). This CDR3 has 18 amino acids. In nucleotides, the CDR3 is TGTGCCAGCAGCCGAAGCGCTCTAGCGGGAGGGAATCGTGACGAGCAGTACTTC. This encodes CASSRSALAGGNRDEQYF.

The chain employs TRBV5-1 and TRBJ2-5; D may be TRBD2 (6 bases). The germline V gene has CDR1 SGHRS and CDR2 YFSETQ. Trimming took 7 bases from V and 2 from J, leaving 21 bases between them. CDR3 length: 16 amino acids. CDR3 DNA sequence: TGCGCCAGCTCACAGGCGGGGCAGTACCTACAAGAGACCCAGTACTTC. Translation gives CASSQAGQYLQETQYF.

The rearrangement uses TRBV6-2 or TRBV6-3 and TRBJ2-1; no firm D call. The CDR3 runs 16 residues. Germline V gene data show CDR1 as MNHEY and CDR2 as SVGEGT. Trimming shortened V by 5 bases and J by 10 bases, and 24 bases separated the two germline ends. The CDR3 DNA is TGTGCCAGCAGTCCTACCCCAACCGACCCTACATGGGAGCAGTTCTTC. Amino acids: CASSPTPTDPTWEQFF.

This rearrangement joins TRBV7-6 to TRBJ2-7; D is ambiguous. V shed 2 bases and J shed 1 base, with 6 bases lying between them. Germline CDR1 SGHVS, CDR2 FNYEAQ. CDR3 length equals 13 residues. The CDR3 loop reads CASSLWASYEQYF. CDR3 DNA: TGTGCCAGCAGCTTATGGGCGTCCTACGAGCAGTACTTC.